The entry below gives a single T cell receptor (beta chain) sequence along with its context. Its antigen is still unknown. CD8 cells regarded as naive lacked CD45RO, were positively chosen for CCR7, and omitted terminally differentiated effector memory CD45RA+ cells. The repertoire was sequenced with immunoSEQ multiplex PCR; TCRdb's copy has only in-frame clones and lacks some. The data show roughly 850,000 clones, 90% to 98% seen once. Trimming removed 3 bases from V and 2 bases from J, with 12 bases in between. The CDR3 is made up of 14 amino acids. In germline, CDR1 is SGDLS, CDR2 YYNGEE. This specimen belongs to a study of shared clonotypes between healthy human individuals. Findings of the study overall: Inspection by rarefaction showed sorted-subset sequencing to be incomplete despite large depth.

This TCR derives from a young man in good health. The chain recombines TRBV9 with TRBJ2-7; D is possibly TRBD1 (5 bases). The sample comprised naive CD8+ T cells sorted from blood. Written as DNA, the CDR3 is TGTGCCAGCAGCGCACGACAGAGTCCCTACGAGCAGTACTTC. Translation: CASSARQSPYEQYF.